This TCR beta chain was found in a study of blood T cell repertoires in COVID-19. Trimming removed 6 bases at V and 3 bases at J, with 15 bases between. This CDR3 region has 14 residues. The germline gives CDR1 MNHEY, CDR2 SMNVEV (reference sequence). In the study's own analysis: Amplification of reference gene primers provided the estimated nucleated cell counts. Clones were read by immunoSEQ multiplex PCR, and TCRdb kept only the in-frame ones, dropping some. V, J and clone size are taken as reported in that table, and D and trimming were inferred from the DNA itself. The sample records about 210,000 clones, about 88% being singletons.

The chain uses TRBV27 and TRBJ2-7; the D gene is possibly TRBD1 (5 bases). What was sequenced was peripheral blood. This clonotype originated in a man in his late teens or twenties with active or convalescent COVID-19. The CDR3 nucleotides are TGTGCCAGCAGCCGCAGGGCAGGCTACTACGAGCAGTACTTC. Translating it yields CASSRRAGYYEQYF.